This T cell receptor beta chain originates from a study of CXCR3-negative and CXCR3-positive naive CD8 T cells. Across the study: Per library, roughly 1.4 +/- 0.3 million reads; approximately 150 million TRB reads overall.

Germline lookup yields CDR1 DFQATT and CDR2 SNEGSKA (reference sequence). The CDR3 is made up of 14 amino acids. Every CD8+ T cell subset underwent triplicate sorting at about 300,000 cells apiece. CD45RO-CCR7+CD27+CD95- characterized naive CD8+ T cells. UMI-labeled 5' RACE TRB cDNA libraries were prepared from the cells. Reanalyzing the 5' RACE reads, TCRdb keeps one entry per CDR3 protein, without DNA. In total, the table holds 140,000 to 150,000 distinct CDR3 sequences. On this clonotype itself: Antigen specificity is unknown.

General study findings and limits: CXCR3-expressing naive cells carried TRB CDR3s more hydrophobic than those of CXCR3-negative naive cells.

The specimen was naive CXCR3+ CD8+ T cells from blood. The subset is: CD45RO-CCR7+CD27+CD95- naive CD8+ T cells expressing CXCR3 (TNR3+). This sequence joins TRBV20-1 and TRBJ2-1; TCRdb picks TRBD2, but there is no DNA to check that call. This receptor was identified in a human donor in good health. Some clones in this sample may be carry-over from other donors' samples. The CDR3 here is CSALSSGRVNEQFF.